Reported below is one T cell receptor (beta chain). The antigen is undetermined. The authors ran the immunoSEQ assay, v3.0, at survey level. Assay used: immunoSEQ multiplex PCR; TCRdb lists only in-frame clones, some missing. The sample consists of about 24,000 clones, 70% to 90% of them appearing once. This sample was taken from a study of long-term antiretroviral therapy in people with HIV. Each sample contained roughly 0.85-11 million cryopreserved PBMC, thawed before DNA extraction. Findings and caveats of the study: Once patients were on ART, diversity went higher but still fell short of transplant donor controls. The study collected blood between about 2003 and 2018, possibly under older ART regimens. Controls showed broader CDR3 length ranges than did the HIV repertoires.

Germline V gene data show CDR1 as MNHNS and CDR2 as SASEGT. V was pared by 5 bases and J by 6 bases, with 19 bases between. The CDR3 has 15 amino acids. The V and J genes are TRBV6-1 and TRBJ1-2; possible D gene TRBD1, 5 bases. The sequence derives from a man in his fifties or sixties with HIV. The sample in question was unsorted PBMCs, obtained 1.2 years after starting antiretroviral therapy. CDR3 coding DNA: TGTGCCAGCAGTCCCGAGGGGATCTCTCGGGATGGCTACACCTTC. As protein: CASSPEGISRDGYTF.